Below are 12 T cell receptor beta chains sequenced from a single sample in a study of blood T cell repertoires in COVID-19. Method: immunoSEQ multiplex PCR; TCRdb's copy keeps in-frame clones and lacks some. Among approximately 390,000 clones listed, roughly 90% were seen once. The sample comprised PBMCs or T cells enriched from blood (not recorded which). The receptor set was obtained from a woman aged 40 to 49 with acute COVID-19.

The CDR3: CASHVKAGANTGELFF. Here the CDR3 DNA reads TGTGCCAGCCACGTTAAGGCGGGGGCGAACACCGGGGAGCTGTTTTTT. The chain combines TRBV28 with TRBJ2-2, with 7 bases identical to TRBD2. Germline assignment: CDR1 MDHEN and CDR2 SYDVKM. The CDR3 extends over 16 amino acids. J gave up 0 bases and V 8 bases, and 9 bases lay outside the gene matches.

The V call is TRBV20-1, the J call TRBJ2-5; D possibly corresponds to TRBD1 (7 bases). Germline V gene data show CDR1 as DFQATT and CDR2 as SNEGSKA (reference sequence). V lost 3 bases and J 5 bases, leaving 13 bases between the germline ends. CDR3 length: 13 residues. Here the CDR3 DNA reads TGCAGTGCTAGTCGTCCAGGGGGGGAGACCCAGTACTTC. It encodes CSASRPGGETQYF.

The genes are TRBV3-1 (or the pseudogene TRBV3-2) and TRBJ2-7; 8 bases fit TRBD2. This CDR3 spans 15 amino acids. From germline, CDR1 is LGHDT and CDR2 YNNKEL (reference sequence). The V gene end was trimmed by 4 bases and the J gene end by 2 bases; junction bases not matched to a gene: 7. The CDR3 reads CASSPGAGGTYEQYF. The CDR3, as DNA: TGTGCCAGCAGCCCCGGGGCGGGGGGAACCTACGAGCAGTACTTC.

This clone was observed once. An end of the junction does not agree with germline; a read error may underlie this. The J gene is TRBJ2-2, the V gene TRBV6-1, with TRBD2 as a possible D gene (6 bases). The germline V gene encodes CDR1 MNHNS and CDR2 SASEGT. The CDR3 consists of 15 residues. CDR3 protein: CASTEPGLNTGELFF. In nucleotides, the CDR3 is TGTGCCAGCACTGAACCGGGACTCAATACCGGGGAGCTGTTTTTT.

This rearrangement joins TRBV5-5 to TRBJ1-3, with D uncertain. The CDR3 runs to 16 residues. V was clipped by 0 bases and J by 1 base, with 11 bases between them. Per the germline V gene, CDR1 is SGHKS and CDR2 is YYEKEE (reference sequence). CDR3 nucleotides: TGTGCCAGCAGCTTGGGTCTGGCTGTTTCTGGAAACACCATATATTTT. The encoded protein is CASSLGLAVSGNTIYF.

The rearrangement uses TRBV11-3 and TRBJ2-1; 9 bases line up with TRBD2. Germline CDR1 and CDR2: SGHNT and YENEEA. Trimming at V came to 6 bases and at J to 5 bases, leaving 8 bases not matched to a gene. This CDR3 region has 15 residues. The CDR3: CASSWRGGVNNEQFF. CDR3 in DNA: TGTGCCAGCAGTTGGCGCGGGGGGGTAAACAATGAGCAGTTCTTC.

The J gene is TRBJ2-7, the V gene TRBV19; 10 bases are a match to TRBD1. Per the germline V gene, CDR1 is LNHDA and CDR2 is SQIVND (reference sequence). The CDR3 is 15 residues long. Losses at the gene ends were 5 bases for V and 6 bases for J; bases not matched to a gene: 10. Here the CDR3 DNA reads TGTGCCAGTAGTCTGCTGGGACAGGGGAGAGGCGAGCAGTACTTC. It yields the protein CASSLLGQGRGEQYF.

The gene calls are TRBV4-2 and TRBJ2-5, with 12 bases fitting TRBD2. J lost 1 base, V lost 4 bases, and 10 bases had no gene match. The CDR3 totals 18 residues. Per the germline V gene, CDR1 is LGHNA and CDR2 is YNFKEQ. CDR3 region: CASSLQQRLAGAQETQYF. The CDR3, as DNA: TGTGCCAGCAGCCTTCAACAAAGACTAGCGGGGGCCCAAGAGACCCAGTACTTC.

The gene calls are TRBV29-1 and TRBJ1-2; D may be TRBD1 (6 bases). CDR3 size: 13 residues. Deletions cut 4 bases from V and 4 bases from J, with 13 bases between. The germline V gene has CDR1 SQVTM and CDR2 ANQGSEA. CDR3 loop: CSVVVSQGYGYTF. Here the CDR3 DNA reads TGCAGCGTTGTGGTTTCACAGGGCTATGGCTACACCTTC.

The rearrangement links TRBV30 to TRBJ2-7; TRBD1 is a possible D gene (7 bases). Trimming took 4 bases from V and 3 from J, leaving 13 bases between them. The germline V gene encodes CDR1 GTSNPN and CDR2 SVGIG (reference sequence). The CDR3 totals 13 residues. The CDR3 reads CAWKEGQYYEQYF. The CDR3 nucleotides read TGTGCCTGGAAGGAGGGACAGTACTACGAGCAGTACTTC. The whole variable domain, remainder taken from reference TRBV30 and TRBJ2-7, is SQTIHQWPATLVQPVGSPLSLECTVEGTSNPNLYWYRQAAGRGLQLLFYSVGIGQISSEVPQNLSASRPQDRQFILSSKKLLLSDSGFYLCAWKEGQYYEQYFGPGTRLTVT.

The chain employs TRBV30 and TRBJ2-3; weak D call: TRBD1 (8 bases). The germline gives CDR1 GTSNPN, CDR2 SVGIG (reference sequence). V gave up 5 bases and J gave up 4 bases, with 13 bases separating them. The CDR3 runs 13 residues. The CDR3 protein is CAWQQGGADTQYF. CDR3 nucleotide sequence: TGTGCCTGGCAACAGGGGGGGGCAGATACGCAGTATTTT. Complete variable domain (other parts from reference TRBV30 and TRBJ2-3): SQTIHQWPATLVQPVGSPLSLECTVEGTSNPNLYWYRQAAGRGLQLLFYSVGIGQISSEVPQNLSASRPQDRQFILSSKKLLLSDSGFYLCAWQQGGADTQYFGPGTRLTVL.

The CDR3 here is CASSLGYGGLNYGYTF. The DNA of the CDR3 is TGTGCCAGCAGCTTAGGATATGGAGGTTTGAACTATGGCTACACCTTC. The chain is built from TRBV7-8 and TRBJ1-2, with D unresolved. Germline loops: CDR1 SGHVS, CDR2 FQNEAQ. Trimming removed 1 base at V and 2 bases at J, with 14 bases between. The CDR3 runs to 16 residues. The full variable domain, rest sourced from reference TRBV7-8 and TRBJ1-2, is GAGVSQSPRYKVAKRGQDVALRCDPISGHVSLFWYQQALGQGPEFLTYFQNEAQLDKSGLPSDRFFAERPEGSVSTLKIQRTQQEDSAVYLCASSLGYGGLNYGYTFGSGTRLTVV.